What follows is one T cell receptor (beta chain) and its context. Its antigen is unidentified. The table came from immunoSEQ multiplex PCR; TCRdb's copy has only in-frame clones and leaves some out. The sample lists about 94,000 clones, 82% occurring once. This specimen belongs to a study of radiotherapy plus CTLA-4 blockade in lung cancer. Broader study findings: Radiotherapy was combined with ipilimumab, and tumor-derived TCR clones then expanded in blood.

It was focal radiation plus CTLA-4 blockade with ipilimumab that patients with chemo-refractory metastatic non-small-cell lung cancer received. The CDR3 has 12 residues. Trimming stripped 5 bases from V and 3 bases from J, with 5 bases between. Germline V gene lookup returns CDR1 SGHTA and CDR2 FQGNSA. This sample comprised peripheral blood, obtained from a patient treated with radiotherapy plus ipilimumab. This chain joins TRBV7-2 and TRBJ1-3; no firm D call. The receptor's source is a human donor with non-small cell lung cancer that progressed on radiotherapy plus ipilimumab. DNA for the CDR3: TGTGCCAGCAGCCTGGGTGGAAACACCATATATTTT. Its protein product is CASSLGGNTIYF.